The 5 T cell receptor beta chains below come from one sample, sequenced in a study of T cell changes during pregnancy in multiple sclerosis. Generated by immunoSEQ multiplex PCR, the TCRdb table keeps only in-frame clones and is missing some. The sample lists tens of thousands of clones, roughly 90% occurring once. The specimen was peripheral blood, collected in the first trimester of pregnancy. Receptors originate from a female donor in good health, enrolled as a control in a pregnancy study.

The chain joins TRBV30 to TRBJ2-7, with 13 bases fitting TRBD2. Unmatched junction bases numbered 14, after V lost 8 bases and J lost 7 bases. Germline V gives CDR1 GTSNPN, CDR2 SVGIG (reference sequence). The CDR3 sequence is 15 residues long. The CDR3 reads CAGRTSGSFGGEQYF. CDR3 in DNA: TGTGCCGGGCGGACTAGCGGGAGCTTCGGGGGGGAGCAGTACTTC.

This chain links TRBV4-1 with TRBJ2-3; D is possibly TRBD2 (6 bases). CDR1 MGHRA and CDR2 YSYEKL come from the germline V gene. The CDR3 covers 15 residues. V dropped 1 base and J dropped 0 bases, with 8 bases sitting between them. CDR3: CASSQGGTSTDTQYF. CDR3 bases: TGCGCCAGCAGCCAAGGGGGGACTAGCACAGATACGCAGTATTTT.

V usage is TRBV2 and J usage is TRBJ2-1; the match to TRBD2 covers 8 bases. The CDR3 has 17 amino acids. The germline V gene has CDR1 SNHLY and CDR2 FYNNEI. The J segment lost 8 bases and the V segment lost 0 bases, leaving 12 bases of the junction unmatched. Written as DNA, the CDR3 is TGTGCCAGCAGTGAAGCGCTTCCGGGAGGGCCGGTCGATGAGCAGTTCTTC. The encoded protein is CASSEALPGGPVDEQFF. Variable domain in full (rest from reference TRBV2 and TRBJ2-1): EPEVTQTPSHQVTQMGQEVILRCVPISNHLYFYWYRQILGQKVEFLVSFYNNEISEKSEIFDDQFSVERPDGSNFTLKIRSTKLEDSAMYFCASSEALPGGPVDEQFFGPGTRLTVL.

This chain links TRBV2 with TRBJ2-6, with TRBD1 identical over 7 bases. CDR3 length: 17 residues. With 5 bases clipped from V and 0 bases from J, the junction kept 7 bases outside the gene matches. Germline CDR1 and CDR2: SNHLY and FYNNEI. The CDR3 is CASSFRDSISGANVLTF. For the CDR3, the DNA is TGTGCCAGCAGTTTCCGGGACAGTATCTCTGGGGCCAACGTCCTGACTTTC.

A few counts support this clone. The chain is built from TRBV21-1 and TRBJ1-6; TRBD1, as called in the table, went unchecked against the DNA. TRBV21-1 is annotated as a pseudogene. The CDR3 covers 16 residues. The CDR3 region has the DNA TGTGCCAGCAGCAAAGGGGACAGGGAGGTTTGTTCACCCCTCCACTTT. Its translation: CASSKGDREVCSPLHF.